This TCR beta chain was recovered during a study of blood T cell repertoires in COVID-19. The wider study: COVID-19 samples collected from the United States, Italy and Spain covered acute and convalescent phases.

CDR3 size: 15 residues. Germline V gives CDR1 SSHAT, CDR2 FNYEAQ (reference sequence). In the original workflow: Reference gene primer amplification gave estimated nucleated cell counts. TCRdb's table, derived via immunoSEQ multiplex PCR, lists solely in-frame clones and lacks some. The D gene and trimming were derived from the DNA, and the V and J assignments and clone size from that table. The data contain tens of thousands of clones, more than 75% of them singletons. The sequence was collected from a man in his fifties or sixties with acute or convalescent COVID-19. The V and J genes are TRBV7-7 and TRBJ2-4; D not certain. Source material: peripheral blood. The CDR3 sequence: CASPPTSVAKNIQYF. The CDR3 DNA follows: TGTGCTAGCCCCCCCACTTCGGTAGCCAAAAACATTCAGTACTTC.